The clone carrying this T cell receptor (beta chain) is a singleton in its sample. The target antigen is unknown. The data belong to a study of cytotoxic CD8 clonotypes in ibrutinib-treated CLL. Some clones are missing from TCRdb's copy, which holds only in-frame ones; the method was immunoSEQ multiplex PCR. The table records about 300,000 clones, approximately 67% of them present only once. Germline assignment: CDR1 SGDLS and CDR2 YYNGEE. The junction had 3 bases not matched to a gene; V was cut back by 3 bases and J by 2 bases. This CDR3 region has 15 residues. Study results and limitations: The study found public clonotypes uncommon, contracting or stable on treatment.

The source of this sequence is a human donor with chronic lymphocytic leukemia. The chain employs TRBV9 and TRBJ1-2; 11 bases align to TRBD1. The sample here was PBMCs, taken after 36 months of ibrutinib treatment. CDR3 in amino acids: CASSAGTGGNYGYTF. The CDR3 nucleotides are TGTGCCAGCAGCGCAGGGACAGGGGGGAACTATGGCTACACCTTC.